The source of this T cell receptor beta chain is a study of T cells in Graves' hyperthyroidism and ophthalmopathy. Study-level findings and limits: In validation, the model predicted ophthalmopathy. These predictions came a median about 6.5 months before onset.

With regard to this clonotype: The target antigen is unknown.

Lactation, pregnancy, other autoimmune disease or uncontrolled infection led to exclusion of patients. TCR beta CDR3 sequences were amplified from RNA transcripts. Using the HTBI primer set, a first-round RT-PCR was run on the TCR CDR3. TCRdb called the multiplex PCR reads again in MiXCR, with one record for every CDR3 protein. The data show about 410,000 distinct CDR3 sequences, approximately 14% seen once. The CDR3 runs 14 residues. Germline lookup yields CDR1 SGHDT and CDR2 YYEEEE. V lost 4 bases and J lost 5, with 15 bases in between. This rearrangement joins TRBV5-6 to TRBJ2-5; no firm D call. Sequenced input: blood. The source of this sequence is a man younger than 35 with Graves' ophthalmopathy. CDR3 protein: CASSQSGVKETQYF. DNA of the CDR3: TGTGCCAGCAGCCAGTCTGGGGTCAAGGAGACCCAGTACTTC.